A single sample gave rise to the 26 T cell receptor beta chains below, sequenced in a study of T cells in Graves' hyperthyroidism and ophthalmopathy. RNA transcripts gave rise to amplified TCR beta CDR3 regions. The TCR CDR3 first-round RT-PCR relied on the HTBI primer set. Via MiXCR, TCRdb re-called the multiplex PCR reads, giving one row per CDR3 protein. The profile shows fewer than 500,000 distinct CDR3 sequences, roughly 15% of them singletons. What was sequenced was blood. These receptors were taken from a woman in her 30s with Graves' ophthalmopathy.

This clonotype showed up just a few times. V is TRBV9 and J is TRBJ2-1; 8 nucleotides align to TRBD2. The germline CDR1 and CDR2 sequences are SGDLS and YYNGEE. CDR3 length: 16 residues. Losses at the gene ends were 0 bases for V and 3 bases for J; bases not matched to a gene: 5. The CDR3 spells CASSVEWRGDYNEQFF. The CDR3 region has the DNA TGTGCCAGCAGCGTAGAGTGGCGGGGGGACTACAATGAGCAGTTCTTC.

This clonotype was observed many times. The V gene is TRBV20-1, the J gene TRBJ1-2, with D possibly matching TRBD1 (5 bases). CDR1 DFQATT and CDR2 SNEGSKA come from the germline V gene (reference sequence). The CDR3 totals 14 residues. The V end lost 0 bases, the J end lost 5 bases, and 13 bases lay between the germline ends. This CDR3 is CSARDVEGRYGYTF. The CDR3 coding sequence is TGCAGTGCTAGAGATGTGGAGGGACGGTATGGCTACACCTTC.

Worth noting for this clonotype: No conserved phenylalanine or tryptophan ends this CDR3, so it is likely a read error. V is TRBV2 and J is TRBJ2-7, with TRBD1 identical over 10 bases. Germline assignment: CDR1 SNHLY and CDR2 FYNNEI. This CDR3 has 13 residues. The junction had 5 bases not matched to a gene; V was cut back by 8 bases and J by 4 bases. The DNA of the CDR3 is TGTGCCAGCCGACAGGGGGCCTCGTACGAGCAGTACTCC. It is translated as CASRQGASYEQYS.

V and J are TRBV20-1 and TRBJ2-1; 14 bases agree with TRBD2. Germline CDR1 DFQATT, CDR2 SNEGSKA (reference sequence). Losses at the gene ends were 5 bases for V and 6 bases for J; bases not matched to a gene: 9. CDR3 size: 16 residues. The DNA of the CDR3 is TGCAGTGCTGGTACGACTAGCGGGGGGGCAGCCAATGAGCAGTTCTTC. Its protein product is CSAGTTSGGAANEQFF.

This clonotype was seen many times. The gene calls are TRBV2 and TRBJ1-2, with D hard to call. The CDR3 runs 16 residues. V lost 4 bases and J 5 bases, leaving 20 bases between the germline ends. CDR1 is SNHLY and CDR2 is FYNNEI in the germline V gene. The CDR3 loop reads CASSVRSIWGRYGYTF. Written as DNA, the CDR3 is TGTGCCAGCAGTGTACGATCAATTTGGGGTCGGTATGGCTACACCTTC.

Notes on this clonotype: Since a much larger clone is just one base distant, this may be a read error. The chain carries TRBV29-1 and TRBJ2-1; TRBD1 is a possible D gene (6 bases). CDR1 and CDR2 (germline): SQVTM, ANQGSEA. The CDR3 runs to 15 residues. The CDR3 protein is CSVEAPGARGNERFF. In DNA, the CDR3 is TGCAGCGTTGAGGCACCAGGGGCCCGGGGCAATGAGCGGTTCTTC.

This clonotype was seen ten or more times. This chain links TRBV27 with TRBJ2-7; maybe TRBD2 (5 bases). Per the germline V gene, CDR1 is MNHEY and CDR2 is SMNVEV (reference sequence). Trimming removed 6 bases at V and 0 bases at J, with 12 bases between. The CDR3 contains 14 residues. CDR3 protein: CASRPLGSSYEQYF. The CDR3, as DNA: TGTGCCAGCAGGCCATTAGGGAGCTCCTACGAGCAGTACTTC.

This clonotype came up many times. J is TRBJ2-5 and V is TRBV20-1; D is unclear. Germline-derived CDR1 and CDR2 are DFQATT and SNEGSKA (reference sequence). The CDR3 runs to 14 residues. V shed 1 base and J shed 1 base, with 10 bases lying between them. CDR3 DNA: TGCAGTGCTAGAGGCGGACCCCCCCAAGAGACCCAGTACTTC. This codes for CSARGGPPQETQYF.

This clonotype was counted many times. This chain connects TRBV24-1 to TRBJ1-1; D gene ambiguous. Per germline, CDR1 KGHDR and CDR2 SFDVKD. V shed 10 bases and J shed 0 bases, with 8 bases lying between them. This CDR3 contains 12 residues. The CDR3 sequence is CATANVNTEAFF. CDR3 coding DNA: TGTGCCACGGCAAACGTGAACACTGAAGCTTTCTTT.

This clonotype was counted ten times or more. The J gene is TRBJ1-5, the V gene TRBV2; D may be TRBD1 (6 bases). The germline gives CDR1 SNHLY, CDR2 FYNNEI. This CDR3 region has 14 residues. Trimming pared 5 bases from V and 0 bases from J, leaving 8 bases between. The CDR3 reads CASSRQDSNQPQHF. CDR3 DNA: TGTGCCAGCAGTAGACAGGATAGCAATCAGCCCCAGCATTTT.

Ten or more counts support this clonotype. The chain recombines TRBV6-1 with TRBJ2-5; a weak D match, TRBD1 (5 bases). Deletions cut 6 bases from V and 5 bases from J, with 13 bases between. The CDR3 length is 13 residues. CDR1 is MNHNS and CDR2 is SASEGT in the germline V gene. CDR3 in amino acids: CASRFRVGETQYF. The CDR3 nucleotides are TGTGCCAGCAGATTCAGGGTCGGGGAGACCCAGTACTTC.

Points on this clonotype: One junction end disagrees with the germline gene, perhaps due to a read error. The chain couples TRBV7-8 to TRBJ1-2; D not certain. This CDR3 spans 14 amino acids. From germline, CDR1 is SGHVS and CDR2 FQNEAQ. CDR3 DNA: TGTGCCGGCAGTTTAGAGCCAGCTAAGTATGGCTACACCTTC. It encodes CAGSLEPAKYGYTF.

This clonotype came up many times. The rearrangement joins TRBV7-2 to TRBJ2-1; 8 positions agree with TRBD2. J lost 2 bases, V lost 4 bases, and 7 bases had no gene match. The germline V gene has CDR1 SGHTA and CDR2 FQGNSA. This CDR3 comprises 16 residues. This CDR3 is CASSSRAGDTYNEQFF. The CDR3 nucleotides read TGTGCCAGCAGCTCCCGAGCGGGGGATACCTACAATGAGCAGTTCTTC.

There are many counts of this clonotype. Here the CDR3 reads CASSLTSRRASTDTQYF. The CDR3 DNA is TGTGCCAGCAGTCTCACCTCTCGACGAGCTAGCACAGATACGCAGTATTTT. This sequence joins TRBV27 and TRBJ2-3; no clear D gene. CDR3 length: 17 residues. Trimming removed 5 bases from V and 0 bases from J, with 18 bases in between. Per germline, CDR1 MNHEY and CDR2 SMNVEV (reference sequence).

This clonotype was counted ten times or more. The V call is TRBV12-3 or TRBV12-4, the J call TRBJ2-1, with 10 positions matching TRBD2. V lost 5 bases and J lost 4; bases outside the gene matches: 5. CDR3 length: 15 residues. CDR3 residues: CASSPDSGGYNEQFF. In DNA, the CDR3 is TGTGCCAGCAGTCCGGATAGCGGGGGGTACAATGAGCAGTTCTTC.

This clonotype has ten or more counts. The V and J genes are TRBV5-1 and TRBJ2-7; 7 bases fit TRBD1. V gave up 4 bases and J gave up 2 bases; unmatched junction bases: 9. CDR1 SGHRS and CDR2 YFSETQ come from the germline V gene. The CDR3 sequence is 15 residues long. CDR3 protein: CASSVMTGPAYEQYF. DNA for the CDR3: TGCGCCAGCAGCGTAATGACAGGGCCCGCCTACGAGCAGTACTTC.

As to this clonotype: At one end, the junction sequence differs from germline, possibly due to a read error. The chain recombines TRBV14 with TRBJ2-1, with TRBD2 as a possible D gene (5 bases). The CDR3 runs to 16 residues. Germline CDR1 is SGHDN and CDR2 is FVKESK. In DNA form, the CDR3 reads TGTGCCAGCAGCGTCCTAAGGACTGCGACCTACAATGGGCAGTTCTTC. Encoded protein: CASSVLRTATYNGQFF.

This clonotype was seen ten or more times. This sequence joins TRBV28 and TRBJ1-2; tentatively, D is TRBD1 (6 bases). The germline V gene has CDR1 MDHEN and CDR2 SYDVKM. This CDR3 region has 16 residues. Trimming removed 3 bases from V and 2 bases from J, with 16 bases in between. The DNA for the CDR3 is TGTGCCAGCAGTTTGGGGGGGCCAGGTGCAAACTATGGCTACACCTTC. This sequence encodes CASSLGGPGANYGYTF.

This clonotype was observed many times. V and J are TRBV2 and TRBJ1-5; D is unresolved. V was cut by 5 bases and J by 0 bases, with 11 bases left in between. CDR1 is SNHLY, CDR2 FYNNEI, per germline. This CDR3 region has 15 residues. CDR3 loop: CASSSGPFSNQPQHF. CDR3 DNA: TGTGCCAGCAGTAGTGGGCCTTTTAGCAATCAGCCCCAGCATTTT.

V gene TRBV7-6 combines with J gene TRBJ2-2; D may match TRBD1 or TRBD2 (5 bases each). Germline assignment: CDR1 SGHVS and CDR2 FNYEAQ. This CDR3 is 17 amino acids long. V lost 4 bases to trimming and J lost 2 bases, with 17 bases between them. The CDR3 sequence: CASSSSLGTVNTGELFF. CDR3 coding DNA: TGTGCCAGCAGCTCTAGCCTAGGGACCGTCAACACCGGGGAGCTGTTTTTT.

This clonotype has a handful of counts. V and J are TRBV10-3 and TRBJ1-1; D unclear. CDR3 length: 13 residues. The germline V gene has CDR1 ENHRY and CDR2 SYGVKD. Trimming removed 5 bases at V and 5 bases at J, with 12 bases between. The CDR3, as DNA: TGTGCCATCAGTCCTGATAGGCGGACTGAAGCTTTCTTT. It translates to CAISPDRRTEAFF.

CDR3 coding DNA: TGTGCCAGCAGTTTCCTGAGGGGACCTGGAAACACCATATATTTT. Protein sequence: CASSFLRGPGNTIYF. The chain joins TRBV28 to TRBJ1-3; tentative D call: TRBD1 (5 bases). The CDR3 extends over 15 amino acids. Germline V lookup: CDR1 MDHEN, CDR2 SYDVKM. V lost 3 bases and J 2 bases, leaving 11 bases between the germline ends. Complete variable domain (other parts from reference TRBV28 and TRBJ1-3): DVKVTQSSRYLVKRTGEKVFLECVQDMDHENMFWYRQDPGLGLRLIYFSYDVKMKEKGDIPEGYSVSREKKERFSLILESASTNQTSMYLCASSFLRGPGNTIYFGEGSWLTVV.

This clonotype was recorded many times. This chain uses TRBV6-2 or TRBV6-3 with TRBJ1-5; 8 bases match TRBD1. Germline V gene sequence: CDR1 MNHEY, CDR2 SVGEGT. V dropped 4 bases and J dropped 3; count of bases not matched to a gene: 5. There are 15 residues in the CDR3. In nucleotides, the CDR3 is TGTGCCAGCAGTTTATCAGGGGGCGCCAATCAGCCCCAGCATTTT. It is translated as CASSLSGGANQPQHF.

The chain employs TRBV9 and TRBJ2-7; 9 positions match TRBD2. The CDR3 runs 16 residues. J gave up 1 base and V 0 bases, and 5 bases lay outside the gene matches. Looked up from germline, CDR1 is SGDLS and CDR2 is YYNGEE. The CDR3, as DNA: TGTGCCAGCAGCGTAGGCGGGGGGGCAGGATCCTACGAGCAGTACTTC. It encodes CASSVGGGAGSYEQYF.

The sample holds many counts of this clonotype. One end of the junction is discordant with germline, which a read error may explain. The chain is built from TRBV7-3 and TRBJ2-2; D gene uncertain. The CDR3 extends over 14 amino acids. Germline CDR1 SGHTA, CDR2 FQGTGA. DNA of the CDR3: TGTGCCAGCAGCCTAACTACACTGACCGGGGAGCTGTTTTTT. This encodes CASSLTTLTGELFF.

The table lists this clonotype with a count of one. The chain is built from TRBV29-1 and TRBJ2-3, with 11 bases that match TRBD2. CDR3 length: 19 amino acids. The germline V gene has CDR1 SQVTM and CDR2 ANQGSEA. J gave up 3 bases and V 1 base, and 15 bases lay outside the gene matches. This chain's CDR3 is CSVEGGDSGGGAGTDTQYF. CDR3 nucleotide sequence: TGCAGCGTTGAAGGAGGGGATAGCGGGGGGGGAGCGGGGACAGATACGCAGTATTTT.